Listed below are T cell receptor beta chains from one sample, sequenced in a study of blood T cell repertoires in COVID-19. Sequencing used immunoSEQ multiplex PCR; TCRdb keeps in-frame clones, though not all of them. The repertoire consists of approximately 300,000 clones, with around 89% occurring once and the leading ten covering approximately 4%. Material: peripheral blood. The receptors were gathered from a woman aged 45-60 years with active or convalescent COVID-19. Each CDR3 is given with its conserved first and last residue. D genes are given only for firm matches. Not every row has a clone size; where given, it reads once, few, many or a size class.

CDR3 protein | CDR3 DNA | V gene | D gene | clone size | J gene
CASSPRGNQPQHF | TGTGCCAGCAGCCCGCGGGGCAATCAGCCCCAGCATTTT | TRBV7-2 | - | - | TRBJ1-5
CASSQDPGQGAYNEQFF | TGCGCCAGCAGCCAAGATCCGGGGCAGGGGGCATACAATGAGCAGTTCTTC | TRBV4-3 | TRBD1 | - | TRBJ2-1
CASSLTGSGNTIYF | TGTGCCAGCAGCCTTACAGGCTCTGGAAACACCATATATTTT | TRBV14 | - | - | TRBJ1-3
CASSLGTVEAFF | TGTGCCAGCAGCTTAGGGACAGTTGAAGCTTTCTTT | TRBV7-3 | TRBD1 | once | TRBJ1-1
CASSEYREETQYF | TGTGCCAGCAGTGAGTACAGAGAAGAGACCCAGTACTTC | TRBV2 | - | - | TRBJ2-5
CAWSVRRDWTNEKLFF | TGTGCCTGGAGTGTACGGAGGGATTGGACTAATGAAAAACTGTTTTTT | TRBV30 | - | - | TRBJ1-4
CASSYAGRLPYGYTF | TGTGCCAGCAGTTACGCGGGACGCCTCCCCTATGGCTACACCTTC | TRBV6-2/TRBV6-3 | - | - | TRBJ1-2
CASQGDTCTDTQYF | TGTGCCAGCCAAGGGGATACCTGCACAGATACGCAGTATTTT | TRBV6-9 | - | - | TRBJ2-3
CASSLTGGYEQYF | TGCGCCAGCAGCTTAACAGGGGGCTACGAGCAGTACTTC | TRBV5-1 | TRBD1 | - | TRBJ2-7
CASSLTGTAPNEQFF | TGTGCCAGCAGTCTGACCGGGACAGCACCTAATGAGCAGTTCTTC | TRBV28 | TRBD1 | - | TRBJ2-1
CASSFLAGVRTDTQYF | TGTGCCAGCAGCTTTTTAGCGGGGGTCCGCACAGATACGCAGTATTTT | TRBV7-2 | TRBD2 | - | TRBJ2-3
CASSPGQGYNEQYF | TGCGCCAGCAGCCCGGGACAGGGGTACAACGAGCAGTACTTC | TRBV4-1 | TRBD1 | - | TRBJ2-7
CASSEGPSPSGESYEQYF | TGTGCCAGCAGCGAGGGGCCCTCTCCTAGCGGGGAATCCTACGAGCAGTACTTC | TRBV9 | TRBD2 | - | TRBJ2-7
CASSPQGEMPQHF | TGTGCCAGCTCACCACAGGGGGAAATGCCCCAGCATTTT | TRBV18 | - | - | TRBJ1-5
CASSLEGGGSQPQHF | TGTGCCAGCAGCTTGGAAGGAGGGGGCAGTCAGCCCCAGCATTTT | TRBV7-9 | TRBD1 | - | TRBJ1-5
CASSLDGAGLSYEQYF | TGCGCCAGCAGCTTGGATGGCGCAGGGCTGTCCTACGAGCAGTACTTC | TRBV5-1 | - | - | TRBJ2-7
CASSLASSGGRGETQYF | TGCGCCAGCAGCTTGGCGTCGAGCGGGGGGCGGGGAGAGACCCAGTACTTC | TRBV5-1 | TRBD2 | - | TRBJ2-5
CASSLTGREPNQPQHF | TGCGCCAGCAGCCTAACAGGGAGGGAGCCCAATCAGCCCCAGCATTTT | TRBV4-1 | - | once | TRBJ1-5
CASSLSVGASNQPQHF | TGTGCCAGCAGTTTATCCGTGGGGGCTAGCAATCAGCCCCAGCATTTT | TRBV27 | - | - | TRBJ1-5
CASRETGLNTEAFF | TGTGCCAGTAGGGAGACAGGGCTGAACACTGAAGCTTTCTTT | TRBV19 | TRBD1 | - | TRBJ1-1
CASSLDRGRGNTIYF | TGTGCCAGCAGTTTAGACAGGGGGCGTGGAAACACCATATATTTT | TRBV27 | TRBD1 | - | TRBJ1-3
CAWSGKGAAQETQYF | TGTGCCTGGAGCGGAAAGGGGGCGGCCCAAGAGACCCAGTACTTC | TRBV30 | TRBD1 | - | TRBJ2-5
CASSTGTVFNEQFF | TGTGCCAGCAGTACCGGGACAGTATTCAATGAGCAGTTCTTC | TRBV27 | TRBD1 | - | TRBJ2-1
CASSPQYFGTDTQYF | - | TRBV7-2 | - | - | TRBJ2-3
CASSPRAGGMTGELFF | TGTGCCAGCAGCCCTCGGGCAGGGGGTATGACCGGGGAGCTGTTTTTT | TRBV6-2/TRBV6-3 | TRBD1 | - | TRBJ2-2
CASRNQGETNEKLFF | TGTGCCAGTCGTAACCAGGGGGAAACTAATGAAAAACTGTTTTTT | TRBV28 | TRBD1 | - | TRBJ1-4
CASSPLRQGSYEQYF | TGTGCCAGCTCACCACTAAGACAGGGATCCTACGAGCAGTACTTC | TRBV18 | TRBD1 | - | TRBJ2-7
CASSPRPTGRVNEQYF | TGTGCCAGCAGCCCACGCCCGACAGGGCGAGTTAACGAGCAGTACTTC | TRBV14 | TRBD1 | - | TRBJ2-7
CASRWTETYEQYF | TGTGCCAGCAGATGGACAGAGACCTACGAGCAGTACTTC | TRBV2 | - | - | TRBJ2-7
CASSQDGAGGQPQHF | TGCGCCAGCAGCCAAGATGGGGCAGGGGGTCAGCCCCAGCATTTT | TRBV4-3 | TRBD1 | - | TRBJ1-5